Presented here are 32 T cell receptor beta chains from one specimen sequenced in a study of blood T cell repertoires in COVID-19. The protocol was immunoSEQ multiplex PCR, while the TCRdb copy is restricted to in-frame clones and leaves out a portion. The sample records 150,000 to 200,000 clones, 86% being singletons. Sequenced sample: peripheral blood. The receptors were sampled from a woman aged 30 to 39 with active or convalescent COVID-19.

CDR3 amino acids: CATPAPGHSNSNQPQHF. CDR3 in DNA: TGTGCCACCCCAGCCCCGGGACATAGTAATAGCAATCAGCCCCAGCATTTT. The J gene is TRBJ1-5, the V gene TRBV6-4; a weak D match, TRBD1 (6 bases). CDR1 MRHNA and CDR2 SNTAGT come from the germline V gene. The V end was cut by 10 bases, the J end by 0 bases, with 22 bases between. The length of the CDR3 is 17 residues.

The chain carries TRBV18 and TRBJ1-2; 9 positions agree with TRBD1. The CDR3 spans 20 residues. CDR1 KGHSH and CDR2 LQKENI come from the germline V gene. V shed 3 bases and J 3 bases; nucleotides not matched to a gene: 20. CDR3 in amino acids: CASSPLPIRDRDPYDYGYTF. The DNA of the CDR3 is TGTGCCAGCTCACCTCTCCCGATCAGGGACAGGGACCCTTATGACTATGGCTACACCTTC. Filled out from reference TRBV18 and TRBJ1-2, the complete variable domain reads NAGVMQNPRHLVRRRGQEARLRCSPMKGHSHVYWYRQLPEEGLKFMVYLQKENIIDESGMPKERFSAEFPKEGPSILRIQQVVRGDSAAYFCASSPLPIRDRDPYDYGYTFGSGTRLTVV.

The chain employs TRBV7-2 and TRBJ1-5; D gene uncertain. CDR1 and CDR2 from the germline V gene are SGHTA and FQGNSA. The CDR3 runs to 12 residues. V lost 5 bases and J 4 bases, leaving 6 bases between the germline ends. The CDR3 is CASSTLNQPQHF. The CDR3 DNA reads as TGTGCCAGCAGCACACTAAATCAGCCCCAGCATTTT.

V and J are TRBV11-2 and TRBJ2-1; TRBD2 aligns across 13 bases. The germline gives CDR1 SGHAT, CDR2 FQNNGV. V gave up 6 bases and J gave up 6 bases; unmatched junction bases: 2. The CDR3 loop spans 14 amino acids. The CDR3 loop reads CASRGLAGANEQFF. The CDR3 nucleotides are TGTGCCAGCAGAGGACTAGCGGGAGCCAATGAGCAGTTCTTC.

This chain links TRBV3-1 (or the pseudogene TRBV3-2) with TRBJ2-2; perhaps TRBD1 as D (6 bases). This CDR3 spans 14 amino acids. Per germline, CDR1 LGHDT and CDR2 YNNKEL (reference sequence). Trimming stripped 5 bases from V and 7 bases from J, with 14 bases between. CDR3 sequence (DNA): TGTGCCAGCAGCTGGGCAGGGGTGGTCGGGGAGCTGTTTTTT. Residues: CASSWAGVVGELFF.

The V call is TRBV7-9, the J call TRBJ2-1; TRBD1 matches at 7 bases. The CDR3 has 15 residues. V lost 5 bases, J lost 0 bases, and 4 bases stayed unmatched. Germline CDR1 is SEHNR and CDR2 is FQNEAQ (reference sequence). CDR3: CASSGTGASYNEQFF. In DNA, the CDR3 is TGTGCCAGCAGCGGAACAGGGGCCTCCTACAATGAGCAGTTCTTC.

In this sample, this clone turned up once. The CDR3 region has the DNA TGTGCCAGCAGTGAAGAGGGACTGTACAATCAGCCCCAGCATTTT. It specifies CASSEEGLYNQPQHF. The chain combines TRBV2 with TRBJ1-5; TRBD1 might be the D (5 bases). In germline, CDR1 is SNHLY, CDR2 FYNNEI. Trimming removed 1 base from V and 3 bases from J, with 10 bases in between. The CDR3 sequence is 15 residues long.

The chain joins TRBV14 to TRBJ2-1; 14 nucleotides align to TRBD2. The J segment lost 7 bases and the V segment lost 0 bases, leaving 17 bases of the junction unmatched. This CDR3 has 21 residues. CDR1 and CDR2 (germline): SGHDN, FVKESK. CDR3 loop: CASSQDLRLAGGPLTKNEQFF. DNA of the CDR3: TGTGCCAGCAGCCAAGACCTTAGACTAGCGGGAGGGCCCCTAACCAAGAATGAGCAGTTCTTC.

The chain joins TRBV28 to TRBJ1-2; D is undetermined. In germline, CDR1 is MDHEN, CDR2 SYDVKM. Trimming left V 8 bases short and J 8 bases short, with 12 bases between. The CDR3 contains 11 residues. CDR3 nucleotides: TGTGCCAGCCGGGGAGTTAAAGGCTACACCTTC. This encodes CASRGVKGYTF.

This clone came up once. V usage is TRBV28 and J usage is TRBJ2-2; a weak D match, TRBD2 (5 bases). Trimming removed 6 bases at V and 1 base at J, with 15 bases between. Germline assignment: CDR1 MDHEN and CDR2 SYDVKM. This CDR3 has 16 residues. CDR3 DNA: TGTGCCAGCAGCGGGTCGGCAGGAGGGAACACCGGGGAGCTGTTTTTT. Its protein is CASSGSAGGNTGELFF.

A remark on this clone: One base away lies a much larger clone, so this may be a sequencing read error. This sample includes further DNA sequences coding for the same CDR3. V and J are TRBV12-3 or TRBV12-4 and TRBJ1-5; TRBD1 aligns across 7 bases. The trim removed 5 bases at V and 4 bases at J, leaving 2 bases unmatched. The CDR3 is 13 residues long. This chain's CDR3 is CASSRQGNQPQHF. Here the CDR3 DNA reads TGTGCCAGCAGTCGACAGGGAAATCAGCCCCAGCATTTT.

The CDR3 region has the DNA TGTGCCAGCAGCTCCGGGTTATACAATGAGCAGTTCTTC. Protein product: CASSSGLYNEQFF. V usage is TRBV11-3 and J usage is TRBJ2-1; D is ambiguous. CDR1 is SGHNT, CDR2 YENEEA, per germline. The V end was cut by 4 bases, the J end by 4 bases, with 8 bases between. This CDR3 spans 13 amino acids.

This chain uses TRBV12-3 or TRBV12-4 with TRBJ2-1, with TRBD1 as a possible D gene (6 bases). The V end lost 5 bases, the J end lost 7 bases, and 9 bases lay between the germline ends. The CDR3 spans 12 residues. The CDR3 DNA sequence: TGTGCCAGCAGTACAGGGATTAATGAGCAGTTCTTC. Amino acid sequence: CASSTGINEQFF.

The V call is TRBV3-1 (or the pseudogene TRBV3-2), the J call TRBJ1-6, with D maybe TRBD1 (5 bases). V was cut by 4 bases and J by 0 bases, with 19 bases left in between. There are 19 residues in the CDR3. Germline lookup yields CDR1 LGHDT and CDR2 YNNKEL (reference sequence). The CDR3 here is CASSPPGEGDSSYNSPLHF. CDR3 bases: TGTGCCAGCAGCCCGCCCGGAGAAGGAGACAGCTCCTATAATTCACCCCTCCACTTT.

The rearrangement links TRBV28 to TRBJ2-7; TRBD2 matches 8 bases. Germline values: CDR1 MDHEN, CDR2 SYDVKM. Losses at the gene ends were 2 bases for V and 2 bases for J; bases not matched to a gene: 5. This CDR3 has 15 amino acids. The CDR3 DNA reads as TGTGCCAGCAGTTTACGGGCTAGCGGGCCCTACGAGCAGTACTTC. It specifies CASSLRASGPYEQYF.

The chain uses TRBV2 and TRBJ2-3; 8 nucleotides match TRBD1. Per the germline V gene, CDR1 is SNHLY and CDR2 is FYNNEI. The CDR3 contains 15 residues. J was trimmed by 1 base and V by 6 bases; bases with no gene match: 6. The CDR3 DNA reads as TGTGCCAGCAGGAAGACAGGGGTAGGCACAGATACGCAGTATTTT. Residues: CASRKTGVGTDTQYF.

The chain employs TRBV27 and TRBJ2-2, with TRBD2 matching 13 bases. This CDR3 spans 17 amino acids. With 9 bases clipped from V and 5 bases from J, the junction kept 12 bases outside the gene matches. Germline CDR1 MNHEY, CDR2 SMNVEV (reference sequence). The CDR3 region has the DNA TGTGCCAGTGGGTCAGGACTAGCGGGAGCGGGTACCGGGGAGCTGTTTTTT. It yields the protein CASGSGLAGAGTGELFF.

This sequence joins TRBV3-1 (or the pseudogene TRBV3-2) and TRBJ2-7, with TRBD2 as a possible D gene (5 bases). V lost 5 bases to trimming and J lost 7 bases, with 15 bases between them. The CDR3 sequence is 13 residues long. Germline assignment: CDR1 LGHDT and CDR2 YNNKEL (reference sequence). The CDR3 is CASSATSSGEQYF. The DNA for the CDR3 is TGTGCCAGCAGCGCTACTTCCTCGGGAGAGCAGTACTTC.

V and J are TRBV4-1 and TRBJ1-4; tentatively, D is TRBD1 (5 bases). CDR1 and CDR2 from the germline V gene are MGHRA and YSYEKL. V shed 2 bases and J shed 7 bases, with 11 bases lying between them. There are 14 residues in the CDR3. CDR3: CASSQTGLREKLFF. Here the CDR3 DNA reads TGCGCCAGCAGCCAAACAGGCCTACGTGAAAAACTGTTTTTT.

This CDR3 reads CASSLFGSGNTGELFF. CDR3 in DNA: TGTGCCAGCAGCCTGTTCGGTAGCGGGAACACCGGGGAGCTGTTTTTT. The rearrangement uses TRBV3-1 (or the pseudogene TRBV3-2) and TRBJ2-2, with a tentative D call TRBD2 (6 bases). Deletions cut 4 bases from V and 1 base from J, with 13 bases between. The V gene's germline CDR1 is LGHDT and CDR2 YNNKEL (reference sequence). This CDR3 contains 16 residues.

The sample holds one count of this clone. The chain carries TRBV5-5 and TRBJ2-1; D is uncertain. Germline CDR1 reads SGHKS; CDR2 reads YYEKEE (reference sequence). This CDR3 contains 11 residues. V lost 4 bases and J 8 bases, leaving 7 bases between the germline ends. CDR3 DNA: TGTGCCAGCAGCCTCCAGTATGAGCAGTTCTTC. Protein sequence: CASSLQYEQFF.

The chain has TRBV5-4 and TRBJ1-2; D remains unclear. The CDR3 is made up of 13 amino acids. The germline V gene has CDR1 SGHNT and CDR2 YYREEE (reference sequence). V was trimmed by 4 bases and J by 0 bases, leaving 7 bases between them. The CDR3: CASSPDTNYGYTF. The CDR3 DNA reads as TGTGCCAGCAGCCCTGACACTAACTATGGCTACACCTTC.

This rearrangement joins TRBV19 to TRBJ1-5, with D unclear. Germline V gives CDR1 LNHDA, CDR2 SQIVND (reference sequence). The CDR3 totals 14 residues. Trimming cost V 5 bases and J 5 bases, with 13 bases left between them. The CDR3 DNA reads TGTGCCAGTAGTTGGGTGAGCGGGGATCAGCCCCAGCATTTT. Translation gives CASSWVSGDQPQHF.

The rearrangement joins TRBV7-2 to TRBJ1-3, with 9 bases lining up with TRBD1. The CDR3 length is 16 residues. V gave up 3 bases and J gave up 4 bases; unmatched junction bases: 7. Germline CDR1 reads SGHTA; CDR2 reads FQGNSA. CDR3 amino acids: CASSFVGTGIGNTIYF. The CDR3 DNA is TGTGCCAGCAGCTTTGTCGGGACAGGGATCGGAAACACCATATATTTT. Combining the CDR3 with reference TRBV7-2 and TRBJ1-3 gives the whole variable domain GAGVSQSPSNKVTEKGKDVELRCDPISGHTALYWYRQSLGQGLEFLIYFQGNSAPDKSGLPSDRFSAERTGGSVSTLTIQRTQQEDSAVYLCASSFVGTGIGNTIYFGEGSWLTVV.

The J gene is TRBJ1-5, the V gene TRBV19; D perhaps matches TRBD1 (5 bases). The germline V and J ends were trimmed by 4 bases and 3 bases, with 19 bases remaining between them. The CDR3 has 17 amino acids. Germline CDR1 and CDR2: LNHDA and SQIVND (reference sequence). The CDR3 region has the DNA TGTGCCAGTAGTACCTACAGGTATAGCGGGTACAATCAGCCCCAGCATTTT. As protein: CASSTYRYSGYNQPQHF.

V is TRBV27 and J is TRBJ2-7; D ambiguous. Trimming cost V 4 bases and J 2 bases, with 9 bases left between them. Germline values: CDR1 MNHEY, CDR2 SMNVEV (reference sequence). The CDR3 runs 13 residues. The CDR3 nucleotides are TGTGCCAGCAGTTCATTCGCGCCCTACGAGCAGTACTTC. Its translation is CASSSFAPYEQYF.

The CDR3 bases are TGTGCCTGGAGTGCCGTAGGGGTTAACTATGGCTACACCTTC. Protein product: CAWSAVGVNYGYTF. The V call is TRBV30, the J call TRBJ1-2; TRBD1 might be the D (5 bases). Germline-derived CDR1 and CDR2 are GTSNPN and SVGIG (reference sequence). Trimming stripped 1 base from V and 1 base from J, with 10 bases between. The CDR3 runs 14 residues.

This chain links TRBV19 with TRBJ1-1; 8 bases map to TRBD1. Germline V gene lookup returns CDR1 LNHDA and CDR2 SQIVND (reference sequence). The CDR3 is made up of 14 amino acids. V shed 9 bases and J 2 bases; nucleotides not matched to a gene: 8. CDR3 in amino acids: CASSDRGLNTEAFF. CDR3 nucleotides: TGTGCCAGCAGCGACAGGGGCCTTAACACTGAAGCTTTCTTT.

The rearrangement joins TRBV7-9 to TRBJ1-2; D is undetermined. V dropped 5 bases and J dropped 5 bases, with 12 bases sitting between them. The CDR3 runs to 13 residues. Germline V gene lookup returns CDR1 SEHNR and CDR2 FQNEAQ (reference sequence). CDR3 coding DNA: TGTGCCAGCAGCCCGTCGTCGGGGTATGGCTACACCTTC. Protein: CASSPSSGYGYTF.

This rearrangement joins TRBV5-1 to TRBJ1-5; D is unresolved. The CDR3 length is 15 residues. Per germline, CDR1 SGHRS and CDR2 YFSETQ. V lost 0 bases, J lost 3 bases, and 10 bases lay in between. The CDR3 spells CASSLASGTNQPQHF. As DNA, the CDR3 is TGCGCCAGCAGCTTGGCTTCAGGCACCAATCAGCCCCAGCATTTT. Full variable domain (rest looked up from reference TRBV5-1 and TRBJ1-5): KAGVTQTPRYLIKTRGQQVTLSCSPISGHRSVSWYQQTPGQGLQFLFEYFSETQRNKGNFPGRFSGRQFSNSRSEMNVSTLELGDSALYLCASSLASGTNQPQHFGDGTRLSIL.

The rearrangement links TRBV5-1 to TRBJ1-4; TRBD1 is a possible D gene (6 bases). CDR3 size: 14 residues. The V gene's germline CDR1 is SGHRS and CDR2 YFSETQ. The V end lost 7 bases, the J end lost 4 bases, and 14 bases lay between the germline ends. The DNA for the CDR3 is TGCGCCAGCCGCCAAGGGGGAAGTAATGAAAAACTGTTTTTT. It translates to CASRQGGSNEKLFF.

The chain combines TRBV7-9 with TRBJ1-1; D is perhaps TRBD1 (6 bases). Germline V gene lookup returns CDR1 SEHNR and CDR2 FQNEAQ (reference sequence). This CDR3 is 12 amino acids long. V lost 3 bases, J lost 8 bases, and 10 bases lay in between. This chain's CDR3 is CASSLGAGEAFF. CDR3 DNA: TGTGCCAGCAGCTTGGGGGCAGGGGAAGCTTTCTTT. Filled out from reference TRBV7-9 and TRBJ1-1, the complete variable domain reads DTGVSQNPRHKITKRGQNVTFRCDPISEHNRLYWYRQTLGQGPEFLTYFQNEAQLEKSRLLSDRFSAERPKGSFSTLEIQRTEQGDSAMYLCASSLGAGEAFFGQGTRLTVV.